This entry lists 3 T cell receptor beta chains sequenced from one sample in a study of cytomegalovirus exposure and HLA in healthy donors. Primers for the PCR totalled 60 Vbeta and 13 Jbeta. TCRdb's copy holds only in-frame clones and misses some; the assay was immunoSEQ multiplex PCR. The top ten hold about 11% of the sample, which has about 130,000 clones, approximately 85% seen once. The sample consisted of PBMCs. These receptors were obtained from a male donor in good health and CMV-seropositive.

Only one count was recorded for this clone. The chain couples TRBV19 to TRBJ1-2; 9 nucleotides match TRBD1. Germline assignment: CDR1 LNHDA and CDR2 SQIVND (reference sequence). The CDR3 is 15 amino acids. V lost 5 bases, J lost 4 bases, and 8 bases stayed unmatched. CDR3 amino acids: CASSFRRDRAYGYTF. CDR3 nucleotides: TGTGCCAGTAGTTTCCGCCGGGACAGGGCCTATGGCTACACCTTC.

This clone has just one count. This chain connects TRBV4-1 to TRBJ2-1; 9 bases match TRBD2. The V gene's germline CDR1 is MGHRA and CDR2 YSYEKL. Trimming took 4 bases from V and 6 from J; bases not matched to a gene: 7. This CDR3 has 15 residues. CDR3 region: CASSPLAGRGNEQFF. Written as DNA, the CDR3 is TGCGCCAGCAGCCCCCTAGCGGGGAGGGGCAATGAGCAGTTCTTC.

This clone was counted once. The chain employs TRBV27 and TRBJ2-5, with 10 bases fitting TRBD2. V shed 5 bases, J shed 4 bases, and the junction held 4 bases outside the gene matches. The germline gives CDR1 MNHEY, CDR2 SMNVEV (reference sequence). CDR3 length: 14 residues. Here the CDR3 reads CASSPRLAGETQYF. The CDR3 DNA follows: TGTGCCAGCAGTCCCCGACTAGCGGGAGAGACCCAGTACTTC.